Below, 27 T cell receptor beta chains from the same sample are listed, as sequenced in a study of cytomegalovirus exposure and HLA in healthy donors. The PCR used 60 Vbeta and 13 Jbeta primers. The data were produced by immunoSEQ multiplex PCR, yet TCRdb's version contains in-frame clones alone and is incomplete. The sample has just over 150,000 clones, 75% to 90% seen once; the top ten hold roughly 1.9%. The sequenced sample consisted of PBMCs. These receptors were collected from a young woman in good health and CMV-seronegative.

The chain joins TRBV19 to TRBJ1-1; tentative D call: TRBD1 (5 bases). CDR1 and CDR2 (germline): LNHDA, SQIVND (reference sequence). This CDR3 spans 14 amino acids. V shed 7 bases and J shed 1 base, with 13 bases lying between them. The CDR3 loop reads CASKRQPENTEAFF. CDR3 bases: TGTGCCAGTAAGCGACAGCCCGAGAACACTGAAGCTTTCTTT.

The chain uses TRBV28 and TRBJ1-5, with D perhaps matching TRBD1 (5 bases). The CDR3 contains 14 residues. V was trimmed by 5 bases and J by 4 bases, leaving 12 bases between them. Germline loops: CDR1 MDHEN, CDR2 SYDVKM. CDR3 in amino acids: CASSGGYFNQPQHF. The CDR3 coding sequence is TGTGCCAGCAGTGGGGGGTATTTTAATCAGCCCCAGCATTTT.

This sequence joins TRBV19 and TRBJ2-7, with a weak D call TRBD2 (7 bases). Trimming shortened V by 7 bases and J by 3 bases, and 28 bases separated the two germline ends. The germline V gene has CDR1 LNHDA and CDR2 SQIVND (reference sequence). The CDR3 is 18 amino acids. CDR3 DNA sequence: TGTGCCAGTACCCCATCCTCGGGGGGCAGGGGATCCTACTACGAGCAGTACTTC. Its protein product is CASTPSSGGRGSYYEQYF.

V is TRBV19 and J is TRBJ2-1; D uncertain. Germline-derived CDR1 and CDR2 are LNHDA and SQIVND (reference sequence). The germline V and J ends were trimmed by 4 bases and 10 bases, with 8 bases remaining between them. The CDR3 is 11 amino acids. The CDR3, as DNA: TGTGCCAGTAGTAATCTCAGAGAGCAGTTCTTC. It is translated as CASSNLREQFF.

The count of this clone is one. The gene calls are TRBV28 and TRBJ1-2, with a weak D call TRBD1 (5 bases). The CDR3 length is 14 residues. The ends were cut back, 8 bases at V and 8 bases at J, with 21 bases in the middle. Germline V CDR1 and CDR2: MDHEN, SYDVKM. CDR3 sequence: CASHRGDALGGYTF. The DNA of the CDR3 is TGTGCCAGCCACCGCGGGGACGCCCTAGGGGGCTACACCTTC.

The V gene is TRBV28, the J gene TRBJ2-7; 7 bases fit TRBD1. Looked up from germline, CDR1 is MDHEN and CDR2 is SYDVKM. This CDR3 has 13 residues. V gave up 5 bases and J gave up 4 bases; unmatched junction bases: 5. CDR3 in amino acids: CASSRDSDYEQYF. CDR3 coding DNA: TGTGCCAGCAGTCGGGACAGCGATTACGAGCAGTACTTC. Full variable domain (rest looked up from reference TRBV28 and TRBJ2-7): DVKVTQSSRYLVKRTGEKVFLECVQDMDHENMFWYRQDPGLGLRLIYFSYDVKMKEKGDIPEGYSVSREKKERFSLILESASTNQTSMYLCASSRDSDYEQYFGPGTRLTVT.

The V and J genes are TRBV2 and TRBJ1-1; D call uncertain. In germline, CDR1 is SNHLY, CDR2 FYNNEI. The CDR3 has 12 residues. Between the trimmed V and J ends, which lost 8 bases and 0 bases, there was a span of 7 bases. The CDR3 region is CASLRMNTEAFF. CDR3 nucleotide sequence: TGTGCCAGCCTGAGGATGAACACTGAAGCTTTCTTT.

The CDR3 DNA is TGTGCCAGCAGCCAAGATGAGGCCAGTCGATCCTACGAGCAGTACTTC. Its translation is CASSQDEASRSYEQYF. The chain has TRBV4-2 and TRBJ2-7; D not certain. Germline V gene data show CDR1 as LGHNA and CDR2 as YNFKEQ. V lost 0 bases and J lost 1, with 13 bases in between. The CDR3 length is 16 residues.

J is TRBJ1-1 and V is TRBV28; 7 nucleotides agree with TRBD1. This CDR3 contains 12 residues. Trimming cost V 3 bases and J 12 bases; bases outside gene matches: 7. Germline lookup yields CDR1 MDHEN and CDR2 SYDVKM. The CDR3 loop is CASSFEGAGPFF. In DNA form, the CDR3 reads TGTGCCAGCAGTTTTGAGGGGGCGGGACCTTTCTTT.

The chain links TRBV28 to TRBJ2-1; TRBD2 matches at 10 bases. Losses at the gene ends were 1 base for V and 8 bases for J; bases not matched to a gene: 8. This CDR3 comprises 16 residues. CDR1 MDHEN and CDR2 SYDVKM come from the germline V gene. CDR3 sequence (DNA): TGTGCCAGCAGTTTATCTGTAGCGGGAGGAGAGGATGAGCAGTTCTTC. Amino acids: CASSLSVAGGEDEQFF. Based on the CDR3 plus reference TRBV28 and TRBJ2-1, the full variable domain is DVKVTQSSRYLVKRTGEKVFLECVQDMDHENMFWYRQDPGLGLRLIYFSYDVKMKEKGDIPEGYSVSREKKERFSLILESASTNQTSMYLCASSLSVAGGEDEQFFGPGTRLTVL.

The chain is built from TRBV15 and TRBJ1-6; a weak D match, TRBD1 (5 bases). V was cut by 1 base and J by 12 bases, with 19 bases left in between. The CDR3 covers 16 residues. The germline CDR1 and CDR2 sequences are LNHNV and YYDKDF (reference sequence). The CDR3 loop reads CATSRGANRGILPLHF. In DNA, the CDR3 is TGTGCCACCAGCAGAGGGGCAAACCGGGGGATTCTACCCCTCCACTTT.

This clone was seen more than once but under ten times. This chain joins TRBV27 and TRBJ1-1, with D tentatively TRBD1 (6 bases). The V end lost 8 bases, the J end lost 1 base, and 8 bases lay between the germline ends. Germline CDR1 MNHEY, CDR2 SMNVEV (reference sequence). The CDR3 is made up of 12 amino acids. The CDR3: CASQDRNTEAFF. CDR3 bases: TGTGCCAGCCAGGACAGGAACACTGAAGCTTTCTTT.

V gene TRBV13 combines with J gene TRBJ2-3, with 8 bases lining up with TRBD2. V lost 3 bases to trimming and J lost 5 bases; unmatched junction nucleotides: 10. Per germline, CDR1 PRHDT and CDR2 FYEKMQ (reference sequence). This CDR3 is built from 16 residues. The CDR3 region has the DNA TGTGCCAGCAGCTTCCCCGGGGGGGGCAAAAGAGATACGCAGTATTTT. Protein product: CASSFPGGGKRDTQYF.

The J gene is TRBJ1-2, the V gene TRBV25-1, with 8 bases aligning to TRBD1. This CDR3 has 14 residues. The J segment lost 8 bases and the V segment lost 5 bases, leaving 10 bases of the junction unmatched. Germline lookup yields CDR1 MGHDK and CDR2 SYGVNS. CDR3 nucleotide sequence: TGTGCCAGCAGTCCCCCAGGGGGCTATCGAGGCTACACCTTC. Encoded protein: CASSPPGGYRGYTF.

V gene TRBV27 combines with J gene TRBJ1-5; 7 bases line up with TRBD1. The CDR3 is 12 residues long. Germline V gene sequence: CDR1 MNHEY, CDR2 SMNVEV (reference sequence). The ends lost 9 bases at V and 2 bases at J; junction bases unmatched: 1. CDR3 nucleotides: TGTGCCAGTGGACAGGGCAATCAGCCCCAGCATTTT. Protein sequence: CASGQGNQPQHF.

The chain has TRBV19 and TRBJ2-1; perhaps TRBD2 as D (6 bases). V lost 3 bases and J 0 bases, leaving 9 bases between the germline ends. Germline CDR1 is LNHDA and CDR2 is SQIVND (reference sequence). There are 15 residues in the CDR3. The CDR3: CASSMSGSSYNEQFF. The CDR3 DNA sequence: TGTGCCAGTAGTATGTCCGGGAGCTCCTACAATGAGCAGTTCTTC.

The chain couples TRBV14 to TRBJ1-5, with D unclear. Germline V gene data show CDR1 as SGHDN and CDR2 as FVKESK. This CDR3 has 13 residues. V lost 4 bases and J lost 6, with 10 bases in between. CDR3 in amino acids: CASSPQIGQPQHF. The DNA for the CDR3 is TGTGCCAGCAGCCCCCAAATCGGTCAGCCCCAGCATTTT.

This clone appeared once. The V gene is TRBV5-1, the J gene TRBJ2-1; the D is unclear. Trimming left V 2 bases short and J 0 bases short, with 6 bases between. The CDR3 is 14 amino acids. Germline-derived CDR1 and CDR2 are SGHRS and YFSETQ. The DNA for the CDR3 is TGCGCCAGCAGCTTTACTAACTCCTACAATGAGCAGTTCTTC. Translated, it gives CASSFTNSYNEQFF.

J is TRBJ2-1 and V is TRBV5-1; 12 bases agree with TRBD2. Germline V gene lookup returns CDR1 SGHRS and CDR2 YFSETQ. With V trimmed by 4 bases and J by 9 bases, 11 bases remained unmatched. This CDR3 comprises 16 residues. The chain's CDR3 is CASSPVLAGGPSEQFF. DNA for the CDR3: TGCGCCAGCAGCCCTGTTCTAGCGGGGGGGCCGTCTGAGCAGTTCTTC.

The V call is TRBV14, the J call TRBJ2-7; D unclear. V lost 2 bases and J 2 bases, leaving 4 bases between the germline ends. Germline CDR1 is SGHDN and CDR2 is FVKESK. The length of the CDR3 is 12 residues. The CDR3 sequence is CASSQQAYEQYF. The CDR3 nucleotides read TGTGCCAGCAGCCAACAGGCCTACGAGCAGTACTTC.

This sequence joins TRBV19 and TRBJ2-1; 8 positions agree with TRBD2. The CDR3 consists of 15 residues. Per germline, CDR1 LNHDA and CDR2 SQIVND (reference sequence). V lost 4 bases and J lost 6; bases outside the gene matches: 8. The CDR3 here is CASSRTSGAGNEQFF. CDR3 DNA: TGTGCCAGTAGTAGAACTAGCGGTGCGGGCAATGAGCAGTTCTTC.

J is TRBJ2-5 and V is TRBV6-6; D gene ambiguous. This CDR3 contains 11 residues. Deletions cut 2 bases from V and 7 bases from J, with 5 bases between. The germline CDR1 and CDR2 sequences are MNHNY and SVGAGI (reference sequence). CDR3: CASSYEWTQYF. The CDR3 DNA sequence: TGTGCCAGCAGTTACGAGTGGACCCAGTACTTC.

V is TRBV6-5 and J is TRBJ1-4; 7 nucleotides agree with TRBD1. Per the germline V gene, CDR1 is MNHEY and CDR2 is SVGAGI. The trim removed 5 bases at V and 6 bases at J, leaving 9 bases unmatched. This CDR3 has 15 residues. CDR3 in DNA: TGTGCCAGCAGTCTCCAGGGGGGATTCGATGAAAAACTGTTTTTT. This encodes CASSLQGGFDEKLFF.

This chain uses TRBV30 with TRBJ2-3; D possibly corresponds to TRBD2 (6 bases). The ends were cut back, 2 bases at V and 2 bases at J, with 20 bases in the middle. This CDR3 has 17 amino acids. Per the germline V gene, CDR1 is GTSNPN and CDR2 is SVGIG (reference sequence). As DNA, the CDR3 is TGTGCCTGGAGTCCGTTAGGGATGCGGGGTTACACAGATACGCAGTATTTT. This gives the protein CAWSPLGMRGYTDTQYF.

The chain employs TRBV5-1 and TRBJ2-3; tentatively, D is TRBD1 (5 bases). Germline lookup yields CDR1 SGHRS and CDR2 YFSETQ. CDR3 size: 15 residues. V gave up 1 base and J gave up 4 bases, with 13 bases separating them. The CDR3 nucleotides are TGCGCCAGCAGCTTGAGGGGCAGAGAAGCAGATACGCAGTATTTT. Encoded protein: CASSLRGREADTQYF.

DNA of the CDR3: TGTGCCAGCAGAGACGGGACAGGGGAAAGTCAGCCCCAGCATTTT. It codes for CASRDGTGESQPQHF. The rearrangement uses TRBV2 and TRBJ1-5; 10 bases align to TRBD1. Germline assignment: CDR1 SNHLY and CDR2 FYNNEI. CDR3 size: 15 residues. Trimming took 6 bases from V and 6 from J; bases not matched to a gene: 8. Using reference TRBV2 and TRBJ1-5 for the parts outside the CDR3, the full variable domain is EPEVTQTPSHQVTQMGQEVILRCVPISNHLYFYWYRQILGQKVEFLVSFYNNEISEKSEIFDDQFSVERPDGSNFTLKIRSTKLEDSAMYFCASRDGTGESQPQHFGDGTRLSIL.

The genes are TRBV28 and TRBJ2-7; D is perhaps TRBD2 (6 bases). Germline assignment: CDR1 MDHEN and CDR2 SYDVKM. The germline V and J ends were trimmed by 5 bases and 4 bases, with 24 bases remaining between them. This CDR3 region has 17 residues. As DNA, the CDR3 is TGTGCCAGCAGTATGCGCCCTGGGGCGGGAAGATGGTACGAGCAGTACTTC. It is translated as CASSMRPGAGRWYEQYF.